The 25 T cell receptor beta chains reported below all come from one sample, sequenced in a study of control samples from healthy donors and cancer patients. Generated by immunoSEQ multiplex PCR, the TCRdb table keeps only in-frame clones and is missing some. The sample carries under 200,000 clones, around 90% recorded once. Specimen: blood. The receptors shown here come from a woman in her twenties or thirties in good health.

The V and J genes are TRBV30 and TRBJ1-6; D is unresolved. This CDR3 spans 16 amino acids. With 0 bases removed from V and 5 bases from J, the gap between germline ends came to 14 bases. Germline V lookup: CDR1 GTSNPN, CDR2 SVGIG (reference sequence). CDR3 coding DNA: TGTGCCTGGAGTGTACGGGCAGGCCGCGATAATTCACCCCTCCACTTT. Amino acid sequence: CAWSVRAGRDNSPLHF.

This chain connects TRBV5-1 to TRBJ1-1; D call uncertain. This CDR3 has 15 amino acids. The V gene lost 5 bases and the J gene lost 0 bases, with 14 bases spanning the gap. Germline lookup yields CDR1 SGHRS and CDR2 YFSETQ. CDR3 DNA sequence: TGCGCCAGCAGAACAGACTCCTACATGAACACTGAAGCTTTCTTT. Encoded protein: CASRTDSYMNTEAFF.

The gene calls are TRBV2 and TRBJ2-5; perhaps TRBD1 as D (6 bases). Germline values: CDR1 SNHLY, CDR2 FYNNEI. Trimming removed 7 bases from V and 1 base from J, with 16 bases in between. This CDR3 region has 15 residues. CDR3 bases: TGTGCCAGCACCCTAGAGGGACATAGCCAAGAGACCCAGTACTTC. Translated, it gives CASTLEGHSQETQYF. Using reference TRBV2 and TRBJ2-5 for the parts outside the CDR3, the full variable domain is EPEVTQTPSHQVTQMGQEVILRCVPISNHLYFYWYRQILGQKVEFLVSFYNNEISEKSEIFDDQFSVERPDGSNFTLKIRSTKLEDSAMYFCASTLEGHSQETQYFGPGTRLLVL.

V and J are TRBV7-7 and TRBJ2-1; D is tentatively TRBD1 or TRBD2 (5 bases each). CDR1 is SSHAT and CDR2 is FNYEAQ in the germline V gene (reference sequence). CDR3 length: 13 amino acids. CDR3 DNA sequence: TGTGCTAGGGATGCCGGGACGGACAATGAGCAGTTCTTC. This codes for CARDAGTDNEQFF.

The chain is built from TRBV7-6 and TRBJ1-4; the match to TRBD1 covers 9 bases. Losses at the gene ends were 4 bases for V and 4 bases for J; bases not matched to a gene: 7. The CDR3 is 16 amino acids. Germline CDR1 is SGHVS and CDR2 is FNYEAQ. CDR3 nucleotides: TGTGCCAGCAGCTCCGGGACAGGGCTAGATAATGAAAAACTGTTTTTT. As protein: CASSSGTGLDNEKLFF.

The chain has TRBV27 and TRBJ1-1, with D possibly TRBD1 on 5 matching bases. Germline CDR1 MNHEY, CDR2 SMNVEV (reference sequence). V lost 4 bases and J 1 base, leaving 19 bases between the germline ends. This CDR3 region has 17 residues. The CDR3 DNA reads as TGTGCCAGCAGTTCTAGACTCCGGGACGGACAGAACACTGAAGCTTTCTTT. Translated: CASSSRLRDGQNTEAFF.

V and J are TRBV7-9 and TRBJ2-4; a possible D gene is TRBD2 (6 bases). With 5 bases removed from V and 0 bases from J, the gap between germline ends came to 23 bases. Germline lookup yields CDR1 SEHNR and CDR2 FQNEAQ (reference sequence). CDR3 length: 19 amino acids. The CDR3 protein is CASSQTGTPYRLAKNIQYF. In nucleotides, the CDR3 is TGTGCCAGCAGCCAGACCGGGACTCCGTACCGCTTAGCCAAAAACATTCAGTACTTC.

The J gene is TRBJ1-5, the V gene TRBV6-1; D not certain. The germline V gene has CDR1 MNHNS and CDR2 SASEGT. The CDR3 contains 17 residues. V lost 3 bases and J lost 1, with 16 bases in between. CDR3 amino acids: CASSDRVGDTSNQPQHF. CDR3 bases: TGTGCCAGCAGTGACAGAGTTGGTGACACAAGCAATCAGCCCCAGCATTTT.

As concerns this clone: Sequence at one end of the junction differs from germline and may be a read error. The rearrangement links TRBV24-1 to TRBJ2-7; tentatively, D is TRBD2 (5 bases). This CDR3 spans 17 amino acids. The germline V gene has CDR1 KGHDR and CDR2 SFDVKD. CDR3 nucleotide sequence: TGTGCCACCAGTGGTTTGGGCAGCGGAAGCGGTAACTACGAGCAGTACTTC. Protein product: CATSGLGSGSGNYEQYF.

CDR3 protein: CASSSRQEAFF. Written as DNA, the CDR3 is TGTGCCAGCAGCTCAAGACAGGAAGCTTTCTTT. V gene TRBV13 combines with J gene TRBJ1-1, with D tentatively TRBD1 (5 bases). V lost 4 bases to trimming and J lost 8 bases, with 8 bases between them. Germline CDR1 reads PRHDT; CDR2 reads FYEKMQ (reference sequence). This CDR3 is 11 amino acids long.

Of note for this clone: Other DNA sequences from this sample encode an identical CDR3 as well. The chain joins TRBV24-1 to TRBJ1-5, with no clear D. The ends were cut back, 5 bases at V and 5 bases at J, with 9 bases in the middle. Germline lookup yields CDR1 KGHDR and CDR2 SFDVKD. The CDR3 has 13 amino acids. This CDR3 reads CATSGGRHQPQHF. CDR3 sequence (DNA): TGTGCCACCAGTGGTGGTCGCCATCAGCCCCAGCATTTT.

This chain joins TRBV3-1 (or the pseudogene TRBV3-2) and TRBJ2-5; tentatively, D is TRBD1 (5 bases). The CDR3 sequence is 16 residues long. Looked up from germline, CDR1 is LGHDT and CDR2 is YNNKEL (reference sequence). V was trimmed by 3 bases and J by 0 bases, leaving 14 bases between them. CDR3 sequence reads: CASSQDLLDNQETQYF. CDR3 DNA sequence: TGTGCCAGCAGCCAGGACCTCTTGGACAACCAAGAGACCCAGTACTTC.

The rearrangement links TRBV7-2 to TRBJ1-4, with a tentative D call TRBD1 (5 bases). The CDR3 covers 16 residues. The ends were cut back, 5 bases at V and 3 bases at J, with 16 bases in the middle. The germline CDR1 and CDR2 sequences are SGHTA and FQGNSA. CDR3 protein: CASSRDPGEANEKLFF. Here the CDR3 DNA reads TGTGCCAGCAGCCGCGACCCGGGGGAAGCTAATGAAAAACTGTTTTTT.

The genes are TRBV19 and TRBJ1-1; the D is unclear. The CDR3 is made up of 13 amino acids. Germline assignment: CDR1 LNHDA and CDR2 SQIVND (reference sequence). The germline V and J ends were trimmed by 5 bases and 4 bases, with 11 bases remaining between them. The CDR3 is CASSFTRGTEAFF. As DNA, the CDR3 is TGTGCCAGTAGTTTCACCCGGGGCACTGAAGCTTTCTTT.

This chain connects TRBV27 to TRBJ2-7, with 9 bases aligning to TRBD2. CDR1 and CDR2 (germline): MNHEY, SMNVEV (reference sequence). There are 13 residues in the CDR3. V lost 8 bases to trimming and J lost 2 bases; unmatched junction nucleotides: 4. The CDR3 is CASGRTSAYEQYF. DNA of the CDR3: TGTGCCAGCGGAAGGACTAGCGCCTACGAGCAGTACTTC.

The chain employs TRBV30 and TRBJ1-5, with D possibly matching TRBD1 (6 bases). Trimming stripped 4 bases from V and 4 bases from J, with 14 bases between. This CDR3 has 14 residues. CDR1 is GTSNPN and CDR2 is SVGIG in the germline V gene (reference sequence). The CDR3: CAWMGAGLNQPQHF. The CDR3, as DNA: TGTGCCTGGATGGGGGCAGGACTTAATCAGCCCCAGCATTTT.

CDR3 sequence reads: CASSRTSGRAFDTQYF. The CDR3 region has the DNA TGTGCCAGCAGCCGTACTAGCGGGAGGGCCTTTGATACGCAGTATTTT. V usage is TRBV7-9 and J usage is TRBJ2-3; 13 bases fit TRBD2. CDR1 and CDR2 (germline): SEHNR, FQNEAQ (reference sequence). V lost 5 bases and J lost 6; bases outside the gene matches: 8. This CDR3 comprises 16 residues.

In DNA form, the CDR3 reads TGCGCCAGCAGCTTGGAGGCAGGGACCGGCGGCTACACCTTC. Translated: CASSLEAGTGGYTF. J is TRBJ1-2 and V is TRBV5-1; perhaps TRBD1 as D (5 bases). The V end lost 0 bases, the J end lost 8 bases, and 14 bases lay between the germline ends. There are 14 residues in the CDR3. Germline lookup yields CDR1 SGHRS and CDR2 YFSETQ.

The V gene is TRBV7-9, the J gene TRBJ2-7; possible D gene TRBD2, 5 bases. V dropped 4 bases and J dropped 5 bases, with 15 bases sitting between them. The germline V gene has CDR1 SEHNR and CDR2 FQNEAQ (reference sequence). This CDR3 has 14 amino acids. The CDR3 nucleotides are TGTGCCAGCAGCTCCCCTCCGATAGCGCACGAGCAGTACTTC. Translating gives CASSSPPIAHEQYF.

The genes are TRBV24-1 and TRBJ2-1; TRBD1 aligns across 8 bases. The CDR3 runs 20 residues. With 5 bases clipped from V and 4 bases from J, the junction kept 21 bases outside the gene matches. CDR1 and CDR2 (germline): KGHDR, SFDVKD. The CDR3 loop is CATSAHRTGPPTNIYNEQFF. The CDR3 DNA is TGTGCCACCAGTGCCCACAGGACAGGGCCACCCACTAACATATACAATGAGCAGTTCTTC.

Written as DNA, the CDR3 is TGTGCCACCAGTGATCGCTCCAGGGGGAGGGATCAGCCCCAGCATTTT. Translated, it gives CATSDRSRGRDQPQHF. This chain links TRBV24-1 with TRBJ1-5; TRBD1 matches 7 bases. The CDR3 is 16 residues long. CDR1 is KGHDR and CDR2 is SFDVKD in the germline V gene. Trimming at V came to 3 bases and at J to 5 bases, leaving 9 bases not matched to a gene.

V is TRBV19 and J is TRBJ2-1, with TRBD2 identical over 7 bases. Germline CDR1 and CDR2: LNHDA and SQIVND (reference sequence). The length of the CDR3 is 16 residues. The trim removed 7 bases at V and 0 bases at J, leaving 9 bases unmatched. This CDR3 is CASTDGGVGSYNEQFF. The CDR3 nucleotides read TGTGCCAGTACCGATGGGGGGGTGGGCTCCTACAATGAGCAGTTCTTC.

The rearrangement links TRBV7-9 to TRBJ2-2, with D hard to call. V lost 3 bases and J 0 bases, leaving 5 bases between the germline ends. The germline V gene encodes CDR1 SEHNR and CDR2 FQNEAQ (reference sequence). This CDR3 contains 14 residues. In DNA form, the CDR3 reads TGTGCCAGCAGCTTTTCGACGAACACCGGGGAGCTGTTTTTT. Translated, it gives CASSFSTNTGELFF.

The chain couples TRBV9 to TRBJ1-2, with D maybe TRBD1 (5 bases). Looked up from germline, CDR1 is SGDLS and CDR2 is YYNGEE. Trimming pared 2 bases from V and 2 bases from J, leaving 10 bases between. This CDR3 comprises 14 residues. CDR3 sequence (DNA): TGTGCCAGCAGCGTGGGGGAGACGAACTATGGCTACACCTTC. It is translated as CASSVGETNYGYTF.

The chain joins TRBV9 to TRBJ2-5, with a tentative D call TRBD1 (7 bases). CDR3 length: 16 amino acids. Trimming pared 0 bases from V and 5 bases from J, leaving 17 bases between. Germline V gene sequence: CDR1 SGDLS, CDR2 YYNGEE. The CDR3 reads CASSVGVGGGMETQYF. As DNA, the CDR3 is TGTGCCAGCAGCGTAGGTGTAGGGGGCGGGATGGAGACCCAGTACTTC. The full variable domain, completed using reference TRBV9 and TRBJ2-5, is DSGVTQTPKHLITATGQRVTLRCSPRSGDLSVYWYQQSLDQGLQFLIQYYNGEERAKGNILERFSAQQFPDLHSELNLSSLELGDSALYFCASSVGVGGGMETQYFGPGTRLLVL.